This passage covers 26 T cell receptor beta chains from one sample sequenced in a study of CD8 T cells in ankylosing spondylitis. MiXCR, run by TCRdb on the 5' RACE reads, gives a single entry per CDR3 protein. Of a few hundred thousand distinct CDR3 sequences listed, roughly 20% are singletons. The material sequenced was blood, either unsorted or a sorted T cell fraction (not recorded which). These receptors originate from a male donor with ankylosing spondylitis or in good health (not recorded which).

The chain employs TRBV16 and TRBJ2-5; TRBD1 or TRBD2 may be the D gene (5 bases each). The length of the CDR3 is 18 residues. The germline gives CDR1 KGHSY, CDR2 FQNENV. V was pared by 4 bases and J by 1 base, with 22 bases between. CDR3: CASSPSSLGTWGQETQYF. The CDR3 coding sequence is TGTGCCAGCAGCCCCTCGTCGCTTGGGACGTGGGGCCAAGAGACCCAGTACTTC.

The CDR3 spells CATSREGGQETQYF. The CDR3 nucleotides read TGTGCCACCAGCAGAGAGGGGGGTCAAGAGACCCAGTACTTC. This chain connects TRBV15 to TRBJ2-5; tentative D call: TRBD2 (6 bases). The V gene lost 0 bases and the J gene lost 2 bases, with 7 bases spanning the gap. CDR1 and CDR2 from the germline V gene are LNHNV and YYDKDF (reference sequence). The length of the CDR3 is 14 residues.

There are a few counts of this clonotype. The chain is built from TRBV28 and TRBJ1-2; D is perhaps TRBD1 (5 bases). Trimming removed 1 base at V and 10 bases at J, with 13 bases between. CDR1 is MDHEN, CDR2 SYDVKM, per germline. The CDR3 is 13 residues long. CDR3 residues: CASSLYRQGVYTF. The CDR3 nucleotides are TGTGCCAGCAGTTTATATCGGCAGGGAGTCTACACCTTC.

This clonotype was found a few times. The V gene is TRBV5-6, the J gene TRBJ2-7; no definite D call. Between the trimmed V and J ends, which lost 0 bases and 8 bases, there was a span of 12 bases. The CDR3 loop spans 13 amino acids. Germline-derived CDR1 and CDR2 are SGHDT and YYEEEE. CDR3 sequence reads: CASSLAVGGKQYF. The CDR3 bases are TGTGCCAGCAGCTTGGCAGTAGGTGGTAAGCAGTACTTC.

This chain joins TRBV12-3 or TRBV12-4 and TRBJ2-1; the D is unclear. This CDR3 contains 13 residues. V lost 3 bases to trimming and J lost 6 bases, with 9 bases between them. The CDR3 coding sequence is TGTGCCAGCAGTTTGTGGGCATTCAATGAGCAGTTCTTC. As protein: CASSLWAFNEQFF.

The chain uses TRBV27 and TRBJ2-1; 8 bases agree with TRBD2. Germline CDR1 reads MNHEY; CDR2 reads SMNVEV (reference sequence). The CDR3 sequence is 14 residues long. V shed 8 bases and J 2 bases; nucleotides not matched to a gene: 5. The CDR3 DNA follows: TGTGCCAGCTGCCGACTAGCGCCCTACAATGAGCAGTTCTTC. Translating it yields CASCRLAPYNEQFF.

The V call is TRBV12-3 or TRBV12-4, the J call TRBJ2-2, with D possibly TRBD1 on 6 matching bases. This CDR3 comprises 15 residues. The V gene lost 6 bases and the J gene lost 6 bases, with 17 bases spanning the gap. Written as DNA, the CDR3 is TGTGCCAGCAGCCAGACAGGAAGGTCCCCCGGGGAGCTGTTTTTT. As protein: CASSQTGRSPGELFF.

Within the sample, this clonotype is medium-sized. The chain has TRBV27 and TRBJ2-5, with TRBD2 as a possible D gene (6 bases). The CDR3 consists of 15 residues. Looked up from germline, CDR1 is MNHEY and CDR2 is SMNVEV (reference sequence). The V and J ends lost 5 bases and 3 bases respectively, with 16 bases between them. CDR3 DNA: TGTGCCAGCAGTCCCCTGGGTGGAGGGAAAGAGACCCAGTACTTC. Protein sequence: CASSPLGGGKETQYF.

For the CDR3, the DNA is TGTGCCAGCCTAGCCGCCTCCCAAGAGACCCAGTACTTC. It encodes CASLAASQETQYF. The chain links TRBV12-3 or TRBV12-4 to TRBJ2-5, with a tentative D call TRBD2 (5 bases). V lost 8 bases and J lost 1, with 11 bases in between. The CDR3 extends over 13 amino acids.

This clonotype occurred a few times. Here the CDR3 reads CASSLGSLGTDTQYF. CDR3 sequence (DNA): TGTGCCAGCAGCTTAGGTTCCCTGGGCACAGATACGCAGTATTTT. The chain joins TRBV7-8 to TRBJ2-3; D remains unclear. V lost 1 base and J lost 1, with 9 bases in between. Germline V gene lookup returns CDR1 SGHVS and CDR2 FQNEAQ. The CDR3 has 15 amino acids. Drawing the rest from reference TRBV7-8 and TRBJ2-3, the complete variable domain is GAGVSQSPRYKVAKRGQDVALRCDPISGHVSLFWYQQALGQGPEFLTYFQNEAQLDKSGLPSDRFFAERPEGSVSTLKIQRTQQEDSAVYLCASSLGSLGTDTQYFGPGTRLTVL.

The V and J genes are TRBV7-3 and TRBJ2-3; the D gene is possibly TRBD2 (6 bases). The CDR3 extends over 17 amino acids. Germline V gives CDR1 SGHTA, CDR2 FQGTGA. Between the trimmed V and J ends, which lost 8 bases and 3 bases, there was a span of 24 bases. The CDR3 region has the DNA TGTGCCAGCGCACAACCCCGGGGGTACCCGACAACAGATACGCAGTATTTT. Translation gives CASAQPRGYPTTDTQYF.

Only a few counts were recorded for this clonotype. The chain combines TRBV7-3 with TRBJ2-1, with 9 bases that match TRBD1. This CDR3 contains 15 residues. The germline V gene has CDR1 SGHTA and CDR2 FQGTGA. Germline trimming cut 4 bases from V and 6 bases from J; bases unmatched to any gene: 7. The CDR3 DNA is TGTGCCAGCAGCTGGCCGGGACAGGGCAGCAATGAGCAGTTCTTC. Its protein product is CASSWPGQGSNEQFF.

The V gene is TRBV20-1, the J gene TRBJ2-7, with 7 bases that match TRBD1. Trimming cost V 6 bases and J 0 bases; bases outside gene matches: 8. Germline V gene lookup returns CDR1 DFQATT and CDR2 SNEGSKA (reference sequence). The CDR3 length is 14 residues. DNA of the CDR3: TGCAGTGCAAAAAGACAGGGTACCTCCTACGAGCAGTACTTC. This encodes CSAKRQGTSYEQYF.

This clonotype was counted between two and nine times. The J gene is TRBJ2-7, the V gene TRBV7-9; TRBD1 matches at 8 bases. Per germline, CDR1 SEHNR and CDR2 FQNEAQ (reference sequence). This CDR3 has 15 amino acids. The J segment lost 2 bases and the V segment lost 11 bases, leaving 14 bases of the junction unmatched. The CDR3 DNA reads TGTGCCGCTGAATATCCCGGGACAGGAACCTACGAGCAGTACTTC. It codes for CAAEYPGTGTYEQYF.

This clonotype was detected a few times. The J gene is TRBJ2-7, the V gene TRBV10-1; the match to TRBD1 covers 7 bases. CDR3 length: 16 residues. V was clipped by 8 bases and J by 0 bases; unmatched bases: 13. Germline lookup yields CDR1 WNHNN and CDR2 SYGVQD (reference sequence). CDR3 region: CASPIIDRDSSYEQYF. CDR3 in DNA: TGCGCCAGCCCTATAATAGACCGGGACAGCTCCTACGAGCAGTACTTC.

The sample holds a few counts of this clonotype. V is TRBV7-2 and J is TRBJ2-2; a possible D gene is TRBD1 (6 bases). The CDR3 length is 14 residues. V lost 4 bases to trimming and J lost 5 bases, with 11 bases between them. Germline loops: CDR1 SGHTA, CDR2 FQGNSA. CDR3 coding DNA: TGTGCCAGCAGCTCAACAGGGCGTACCGGGGAGCTGTTTTTT. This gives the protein CASSSTGRTGELFF.

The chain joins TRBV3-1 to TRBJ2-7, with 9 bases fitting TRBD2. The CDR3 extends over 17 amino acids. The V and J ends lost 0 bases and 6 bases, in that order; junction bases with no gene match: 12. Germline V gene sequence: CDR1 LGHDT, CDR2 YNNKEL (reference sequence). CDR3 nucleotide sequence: TGTGCCAGCAGCCAAGATAGGCTAGCGGGGAGTGGAGGCGAGCAGTACTTC. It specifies CASSQDRLAGSGGEQYF.

CDR3 amino acids: CASSPGPFEQYF. As DNA, the CDR3 is TGTGCCAGCAGCCCCGGGCCGTTCGAGCAGTATTTT. V and J are TRBV12-3 or TRBV12-4 and TRBJ2-3; the D is unclear. Trimming left V 6 bases short and J 11 bases short, with 15 bases between. This CDR3 is 12 amino acids long.

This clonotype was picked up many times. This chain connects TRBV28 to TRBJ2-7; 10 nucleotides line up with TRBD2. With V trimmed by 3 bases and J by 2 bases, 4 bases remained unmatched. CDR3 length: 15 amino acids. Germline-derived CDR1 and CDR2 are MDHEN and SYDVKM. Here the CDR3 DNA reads TGTGCCAGCAGTTTTGGCACTAGCGGGGCCTACGAGCAGTACTTC. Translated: CASSFGTSGAYEQYF. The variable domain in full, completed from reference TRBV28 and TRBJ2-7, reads DVKVTQSSRYLVKRTGEKVFLECVQDMDHENMFWYRQDPGLGLRLIYFSYDVKMKEKGDIPEGYSVSREKKERFSLILESASTNQTSMYLCASSFGTSGAYEQYFGPGTRLTVT.

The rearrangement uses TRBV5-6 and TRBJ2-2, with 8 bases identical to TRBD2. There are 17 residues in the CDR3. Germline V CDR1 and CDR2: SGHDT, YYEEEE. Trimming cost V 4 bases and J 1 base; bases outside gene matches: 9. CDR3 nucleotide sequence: TGTGCCAGCAGCCCTTACTATCTAGCGGGGAACACCGGGGAGCTGTTTTTT. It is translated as CASSPYYLAGNTGELFF.

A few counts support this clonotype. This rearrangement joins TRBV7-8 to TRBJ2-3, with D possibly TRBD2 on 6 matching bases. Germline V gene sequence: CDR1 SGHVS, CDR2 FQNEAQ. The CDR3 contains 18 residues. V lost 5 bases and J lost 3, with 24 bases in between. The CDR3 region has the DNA TGTGCCAGCAGCCGGGCGTTAGGAGGCGGTGGGGGGACAGATACGCAGTATTTT. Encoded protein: CASSRALGGGGGTDTQYF.

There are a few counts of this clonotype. CDR3 sequence reads: CSVLDRDRATLAYNEQFF. The CDR3 DNA follows: TGCAGCGTTCTCGACCGGGACAGGGCCACCCTAGCATACAATGAGCAGTTCTTC. The gene calls are TRBV29-1 and TRBJ2-1, with 9 bases that match TRBD1. This CDR3 is 18 amino acids long. The V and J ends lost 5 bases and 4 bases, in that order; junction bases with no gene match: 18. Per germline, CDR1 SQVTM and CDR2 ANQGSEA.

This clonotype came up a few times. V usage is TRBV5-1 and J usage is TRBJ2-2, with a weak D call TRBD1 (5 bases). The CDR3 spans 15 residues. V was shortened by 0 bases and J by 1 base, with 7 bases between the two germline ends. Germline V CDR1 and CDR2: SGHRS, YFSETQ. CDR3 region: CASSLEGQNTGELFF. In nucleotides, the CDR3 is TGCGCCAGCAGCTTGGAAGGACAGAACACCGGGGAGCTGTTTTTT. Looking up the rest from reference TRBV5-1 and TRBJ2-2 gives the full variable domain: KAGVTQTPRYLIKTRGQQVTLSCSPISGHRSVSWYQQTPGQGLQFLFEYFSETQRNKGNFPGRFSGRQFSNSRSEMNVSTLELGDSALYLCASSLEGQNTGELFFGEGSRLTVL.

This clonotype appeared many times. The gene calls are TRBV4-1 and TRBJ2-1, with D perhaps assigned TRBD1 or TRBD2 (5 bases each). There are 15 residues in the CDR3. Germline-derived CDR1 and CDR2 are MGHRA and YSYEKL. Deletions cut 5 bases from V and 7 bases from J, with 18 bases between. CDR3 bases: TGCGCCAGCAGCTTAGTGGGGGTTTTTGGGAATGAGCAGTTCTTC. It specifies CASSLVGVFGNEQFF.

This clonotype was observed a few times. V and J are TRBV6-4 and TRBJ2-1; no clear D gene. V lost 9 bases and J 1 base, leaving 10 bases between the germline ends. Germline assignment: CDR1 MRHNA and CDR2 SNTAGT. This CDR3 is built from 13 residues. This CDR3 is CASPGFSYNEQFF. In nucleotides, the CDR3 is TGTGCCAGTCCCGGGTTTTCCTACAATGAGCAGTTCTTC.

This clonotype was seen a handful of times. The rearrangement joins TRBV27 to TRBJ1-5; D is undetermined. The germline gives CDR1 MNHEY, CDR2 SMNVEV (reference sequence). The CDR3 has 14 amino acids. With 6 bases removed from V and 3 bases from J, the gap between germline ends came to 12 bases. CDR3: CASRGWGVNQPQHF. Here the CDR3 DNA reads TGTGCCAGCAGGGGTTGGGGAGTCAATCAGCCCCAGCATTTT.